This T cell receptor (beta chain) was observed in a study of CD8 T cells in Susac syndrome. The CDR3 has 18 amino acids. CDR1 and CDR2 from the germline V gene are SGHVS and FNYEAQ. With 0 bases removed from V and 0 bases from J, the gap between germline ends came to 12 bases. The authors reverse transcribed roughly 0.5 to 1 ug RNA with random hexamers. TCRdb reanalysed the immunoSEQ multiplex PCR reads using MiXCR and keeps one entry per CDR3 protein. The sample has 150,000 or so distinct CDR3 sequences; around 93% are singletons. The chain is built from TRBV7-6 and TRBJ2-6; D is possibly TRBD2 (6 bases). The source material was CD4+ T cells from PBMCs. The sequence was obtained from a human donor in good health. The CDR3 region is CASSLALSGSSGANVLTF. Written as DNA, the CDR3 is TGTGCCAGCAGCTTAGCCCTATCCGGGAGCTCTGGGGCCAACGTCCTGACTTTC. Full variable domain (rest looked up from reference TRBV7-6 and TRBJ2-6): GAGVSQSPRYKVTKRGQDVALRCDPISGHVSLYWYRQALGQGPEFLTYFNYEAQQDKSGLPNDRFSAERPEGSISTLTIQRTEQRDSAMYRCASSLALSGSSGANVLTFGAGSRLTVL.